The clone carrying this T cell receptor beta chain occurred once. The data are from a study of blood T cell repertoires in COVID-19. Study-level information: Researchers got acute and convalescent COVID-19 samples from the United States, Italy and Spain. Sample material is recorded as cDNA or gDNA derived from T cells, B-cell-depleted T cells, or PBMCs.

Libraries were prepared by immunoSEQ multiplex PCR; TCRdb keeps only in-frame clonotypes and omits some of them. This table has about 280,000 clones, roughly 80% appearing once. Participants spanned ages roughly 18 to 90 years and resided in about two dozen US areas. Exposed study participants had met a COVID-19 case within 2 weeks before entry. The germline V and J ends were trimmed by 6 bases and 7 bases, with 10 bases remaining between them. CDR1 is DFQATT, CDR2 SNEGSKA, per germline (reference sequence). This CDR3 has 11 amino acids. The genes are TRBV20-1 and TRBJ1-3; D is uncertain. Input material: PBMCs or T cells enriched from blood (not recorded which). This clonotype was obtained from a man aged 35 to 55 who had been exposed to COVID-19. The CDR3 protein is CSAELRNTIYF. CDR3 bases: TGCAGTGCGGAGCTCCGGAACACCATATATTTT.